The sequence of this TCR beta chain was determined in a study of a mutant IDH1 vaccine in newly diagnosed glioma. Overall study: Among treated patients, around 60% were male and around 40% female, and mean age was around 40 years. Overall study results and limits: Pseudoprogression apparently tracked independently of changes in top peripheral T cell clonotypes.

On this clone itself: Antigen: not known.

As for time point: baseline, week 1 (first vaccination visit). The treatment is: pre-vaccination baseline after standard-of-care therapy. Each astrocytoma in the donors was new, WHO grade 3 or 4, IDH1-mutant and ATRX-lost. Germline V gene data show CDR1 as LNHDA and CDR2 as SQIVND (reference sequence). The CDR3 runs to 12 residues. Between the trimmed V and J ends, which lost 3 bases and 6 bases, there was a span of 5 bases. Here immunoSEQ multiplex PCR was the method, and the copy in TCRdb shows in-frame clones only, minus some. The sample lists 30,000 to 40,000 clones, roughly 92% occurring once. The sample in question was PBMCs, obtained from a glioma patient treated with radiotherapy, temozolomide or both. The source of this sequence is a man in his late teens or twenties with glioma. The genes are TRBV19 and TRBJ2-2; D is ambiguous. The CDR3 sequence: CASSIPPGELFF. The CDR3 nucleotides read TGTGCCAGTAGTATCCCCCCCGGGGAGCTGTTTTTT.